This TCR beta chain comes out of a study of T-cell reconstitution after alpha-beta-depleted transplantation in children. Germline V lookup: CDR1 LNHNV, CDR2 YYDKDF (reference sequence). Trimming removed 4 bases at V and 5 bases at J, with 6 bases between. CDR3 length: 12 residues. This clonotype was counted many times. Unique molecular identifiers were used to barcode this TCRbeta library. TCRdb analysed the PCR reads with MiXCR anew, one entry per CDR3 protein. The sample holds about 340,000 distinct CDR3 sequences; roughly 13% are singletons and the top ten take approximately 4.2%. This material consisted of PBMCs, taken from the stem cell graft. This TCR was recovered from a human donor who donated a stem cell graft to a child with Fanconi anemia. The J gene is TRBJ2-1, the V gene TRBV15; TRBD1 is a possible D gene (5 bases). The CDR3 loop reads CATSTDNNEQFF. CDR3 nucleotide sequence: TGTGCCACCAGCACGGACAACAATGAGCAGTTCTTC.